This TCR beta chain was captured in a study of T cells in Graves' hyperthyroidism and ophthalmopathy (dated by TCRdb to between 2019 and 2020). In the study overall: TCR V-J signatures able to tell the groups apart were searched for in a discovery cohort of 100 patients, of whom 43 had Graves' ophthalmopathy and around 57 had stable Graves' hyperthyroidism. Whether ophthalmopathy could be predicted prospectively was tested in an independent validation cohort made up of approximately 19 hyperthyroidism patients plus 17 patients who later progressed to ophthalmopathy. The roughly 91 discovery patients were randomly divided into training and test sets at a 7:3 ratio. The study also compared thyroid tissue and blood T-cell repertoires from five or six Graves' hyperthyroidism patients. After sampling, hyperthyroidism patients received methimazole starting at 30 mg daily, and ophthalmopathy patients received high-dose intravenous methylprednisolone. According to the paper, TCR Vbeta CDR3 sequencing was carried out on some 140 peripheral blood samples, which came from around 43 ophthalmopathy, fewer than 80 hyperthyroidism and roughly 17 progressor patients.

Amplification of TCR beta CDR3 regions was carried out from RNA transcripts. The TCR CDR3 was subjected to a first round of RT-PCR using the HTBI primer set and the Qiagen OneStep RT-PCR kit. Libraries were constructed in a second round of multiplex PCR, after which size selection and purification were carried out. Paired-end sequencing of the libraries was performed with 100 bp reads on an Illumina HiSeq2000. The study's processing was this. SOAPnuke was used to process the raw data, throwing out any read that contained adapters or uncalled bases, had a mean Phred below 15, or lacked an exact constant-primer or identifier match. High-quality paired reads were merged using COPE v1.2.5, and each unique nucleotide sequence was defined as a clonotype. MiTCR v1.1 was used to align the clonotypes against IMGT TRBV, TRBD and TRBJ reference segments. Only V-J combinations with frequency above 0.0001, covering 99.2% of repertoires, were analysed. A TCS score was defined as the ratio between F50 (clonal expansion) and ExV (chaos), using BLOSUM62-based TCRdist between CDR3 peptides within each V-J. Welch's t-statistics and random forest reduced roughly 540 V-J features to under 15, which were used in a naive Bayes classifier (R e1071). The similarity between thyroid and blood repertoires was quantified using the Morisita-Horn index. The public reads were run again by TCRdb, first through fastp at Q25 and then through MiXCR, and only productive beta chains were kept. Entries that share a CDR3 protein sequence are merged under the most common genes and DNA. None of the V and J calls come from the authors' own analysis; TCRdb made them. The sample table lists 660,000 or so distinct CDR3 sequences, roughly 45% of them with a count of one. The ten largest clonotypes hold under 8.5% of the sample.

V is clipped by 5 bases and J by 10 bases, and the sequence between their germline boundaries is 18 bases long. The CDR3 goes from the cysteine to the phenylalanine over 15 residues. The read is trimmed to its CDR3 DNA, 45 bases read in frame from base 1. Sequences SEHNR (CDR1) and FQNEAQ (CDR2) are obtained from the germline V gene (reference sequence). In this sample, this clonotype turned up many times. No antigen is known for it. Base qualities were left out, and no much larger clone turns up one base away. Any patient with an uncontrolled infection, another autoimmune disease, pregnancy or lactation was excluded. Diagnoses were established on the basis of clinical symptoms, serum thyroxine and TRAb, thyroid ultrasound, and orbital computed tomography. Total RNA was extracted using Trizol reagent, and RNA quality was assessed on an Agilent 2100 Bioanalyzer. General study outcomes and caveats: A 13 V-J signature model separated ophthalmopathy from stable hyperthyroidism, with approximately 87% sensitivity and around 84% specificity in cross-validation and 80%/75% in testing. In validation, the model predicted progression to ophthalmopathy a median of roughly six months before onset, with roughly 70% sensitivity and roughly 79% specificity. Most expanded thyroid clonotypes (frequency above 0.001) were also detected in blood, suggesting blood repertoires may reflect thyroid immune responses. No statistical method was used to set the sample size in advance, and investigators knew the group allocation.

Sequencing was carried out using peripheral blood or thyroid tissue (not recorded which). In this chain, TRBV7-9 is recombined with TRBJ1-6; the D gene identity is not certain. The source of this sequence is an adult man with Graves' disease, either hyperthyroidism or ophthalmopathy (not recorded which). The DNA sequence reads TGTGCCAGCAGCCCAAGGGCTCGATCCGGCTCACCCCTCCACTTT. This encodes CASSPRARSGSPLHF.